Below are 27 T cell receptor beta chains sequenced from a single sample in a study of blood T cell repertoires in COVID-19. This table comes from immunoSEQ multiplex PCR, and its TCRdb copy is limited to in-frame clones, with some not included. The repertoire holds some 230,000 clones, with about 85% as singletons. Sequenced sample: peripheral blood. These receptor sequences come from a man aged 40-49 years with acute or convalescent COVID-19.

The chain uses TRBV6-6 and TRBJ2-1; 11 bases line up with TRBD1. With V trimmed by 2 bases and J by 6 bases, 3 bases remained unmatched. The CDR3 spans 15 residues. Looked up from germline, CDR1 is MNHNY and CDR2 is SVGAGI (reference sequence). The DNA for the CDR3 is TGTGCCAGCAGTTACAGGGGACAGGGGGTCAATGAGCAGTTCTTC. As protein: CASSYRGQGVNEQFF.

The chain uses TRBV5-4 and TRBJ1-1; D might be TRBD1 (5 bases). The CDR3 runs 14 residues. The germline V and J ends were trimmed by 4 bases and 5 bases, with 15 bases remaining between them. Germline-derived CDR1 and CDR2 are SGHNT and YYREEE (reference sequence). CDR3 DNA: TGTGCCAGCAGCACCGGGGGGGGGAAAACTGAAGCTTTCTTT. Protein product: CASSTGGGKTEAFF.

The CDR3: CASSPVGQKNSPLHF. The DNA of the CDR3 is TGTGCCAGCAGCCCGGTGGGACAGAAGAATTCACCCCTCCACTTT. V usage is TRBV9 and J usage is TRBJ1-6, with 7 bases matching TRBD1. The CDR3 has 15 amino acids. J was trimmed by 7 bases and V by 4 bases; bases with no gene match: 8. CDR1 is SGDLS, CDR2 YYNGEE, per germline.

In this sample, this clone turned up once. The CDR3, as DNA: TGTGCCAGCAGCCAGACCACCGGGACTGAGTATGGCTACACCTTC. Translation gives CASSQTTGTEYGYTF. The rearrangement joins TRBV3-1 (or the pseudogene TRBV3-2) to TRBJ1-2; D might be TRBD1 (5 bases). The CDR3 contains 15 residues. Germline-derived CDR1 and CDR2 are LGHDT and YNNKEL (reference sequence). Between the trimmed V and J ends, which lost 3 bases and 5 bases, there was a span of 16 bases.

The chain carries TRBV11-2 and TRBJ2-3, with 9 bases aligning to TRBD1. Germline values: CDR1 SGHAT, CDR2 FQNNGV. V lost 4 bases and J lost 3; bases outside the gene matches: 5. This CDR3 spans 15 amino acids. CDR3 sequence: CASSYRGRVTDTQYF. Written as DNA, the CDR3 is TGTGCCAGCAGCTACAGGGGGCGGGTTACAGATACGCAGTATTTT.

The CDR3 loop reads CASSLPQGFGYTF. CDR3 nucleotide sequence: TGTGCCAGCAGCTTGCCCCAGGGTTTTGGCTACACCTTC. The chain uses TRBV13 and TRBJ1-2; D may be TRBD1 (5 bases). The V gene lost 3 bases and the J gene lost 7 bases, with 12 bases spanning the gap. The CDR3 is 13 residues long. The germline V gene encodes CDR1 PRHDT and CDR2 FYEKMQ (reference sequence).

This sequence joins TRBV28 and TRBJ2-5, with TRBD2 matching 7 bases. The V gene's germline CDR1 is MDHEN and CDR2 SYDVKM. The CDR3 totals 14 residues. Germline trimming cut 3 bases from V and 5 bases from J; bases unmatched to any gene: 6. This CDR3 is CASSLVVGGETQYF. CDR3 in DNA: TGTGCCAGCAGTTTGGTGGTGGGGGGGGAGACCCAGTACTTC.

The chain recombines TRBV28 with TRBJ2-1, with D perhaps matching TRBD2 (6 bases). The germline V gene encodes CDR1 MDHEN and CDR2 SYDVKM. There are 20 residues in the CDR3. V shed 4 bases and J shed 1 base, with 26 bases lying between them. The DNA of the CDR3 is TGTGCCAGCAGTTCGACCCGGGGGATTTCAGGGTACTATTCCTACAATGAGCAGTTCTTC. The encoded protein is CASSSTRGISGYYSYNEQFF.

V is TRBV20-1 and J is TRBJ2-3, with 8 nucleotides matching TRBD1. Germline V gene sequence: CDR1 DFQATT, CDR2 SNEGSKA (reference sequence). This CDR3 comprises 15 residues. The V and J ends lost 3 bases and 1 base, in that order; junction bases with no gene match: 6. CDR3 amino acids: CSASIPGQGTDTQYF. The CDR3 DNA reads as TGCAGTGCTAGTATTCCGGGACAGGGCACAGATACGCAGTATTTT.

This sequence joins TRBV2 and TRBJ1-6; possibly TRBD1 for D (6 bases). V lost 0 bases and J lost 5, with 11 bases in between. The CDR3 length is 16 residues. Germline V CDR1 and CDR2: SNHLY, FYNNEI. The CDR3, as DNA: TGTGCCAGCAGTGAAGCGCCAGGGGTAAATAATTCACCCCTCCACTTT. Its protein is CASSEAPGVNNSPLHF.

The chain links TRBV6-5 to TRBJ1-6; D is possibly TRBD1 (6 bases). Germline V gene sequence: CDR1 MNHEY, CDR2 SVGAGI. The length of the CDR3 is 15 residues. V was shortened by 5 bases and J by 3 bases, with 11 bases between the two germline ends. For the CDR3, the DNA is TGTGCCAGCAGTCCCACAGGGATCTATAATTCACCCCTCCACTTT. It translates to CASSPTGIYNSPLHF.

Written as DNA, the CDR3 is TGCGCCACCCAGCCGGGGACAGGCGAAAAACTGTTTTTT. It is translated as CATQPGTGEKLFF. V gene TRBV10-1 combines with J gene TRBJ1-4; 8 bases align to TRBD1. The CDR3 spans 13 residues. Germline trimming cut 10 bases from V and 8 bases from J; bases unmatched to any gene: 9. Germline-derived CDR1 and CDR2 are WNHNN and SYGVQD (reference sequence).

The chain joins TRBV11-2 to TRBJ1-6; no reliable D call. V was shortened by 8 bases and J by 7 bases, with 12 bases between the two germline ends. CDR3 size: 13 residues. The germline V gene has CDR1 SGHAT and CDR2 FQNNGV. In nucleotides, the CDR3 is TGTGCCAGCCGTCCCAAAGCGAATTCACCCCTCCACTTT. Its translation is CASRPKANSPLHF. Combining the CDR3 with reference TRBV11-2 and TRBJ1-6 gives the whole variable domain EAGVAQSPRYKIIEKRQSVAFWCNPISGHATLYWYQQILGQGPKLLIQFQNNGVVDDSQLPKDRFSAERLKGVDSTLKIQPAKLEDSAVYLCASRPKANSPLHFGNGTRLTVT.

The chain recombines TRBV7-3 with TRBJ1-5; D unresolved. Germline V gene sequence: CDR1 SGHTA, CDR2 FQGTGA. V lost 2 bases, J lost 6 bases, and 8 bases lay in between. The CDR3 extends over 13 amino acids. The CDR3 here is CASSLGHGQPQHF. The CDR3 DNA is TGTGCCAGCAGCTTAGGGCACGGTCAGCCCCAGCATTTT.

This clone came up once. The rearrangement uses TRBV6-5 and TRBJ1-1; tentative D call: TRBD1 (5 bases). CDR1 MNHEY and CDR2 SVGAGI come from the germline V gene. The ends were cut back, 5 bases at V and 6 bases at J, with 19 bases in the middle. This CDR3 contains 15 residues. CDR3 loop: CASSQPGTSSSEAFF. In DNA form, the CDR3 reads TGTGCCAGCAGTCAGCCAGGGACTAGTAGTTCTGAAGCTTTCTTT.

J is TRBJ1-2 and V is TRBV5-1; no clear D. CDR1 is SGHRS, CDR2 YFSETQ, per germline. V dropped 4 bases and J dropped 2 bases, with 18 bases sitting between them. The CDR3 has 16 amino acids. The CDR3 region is CASSLGLINGNYGYTF. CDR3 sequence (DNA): TGCGCCAGCAGCCTTGGCTTGATAAACGGGAACTATGGCTACACCTTC.

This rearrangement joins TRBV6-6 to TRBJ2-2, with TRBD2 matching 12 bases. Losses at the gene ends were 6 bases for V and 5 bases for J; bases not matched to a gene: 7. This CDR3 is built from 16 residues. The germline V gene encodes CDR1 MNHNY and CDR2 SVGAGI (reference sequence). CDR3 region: CASRTTSGGYTGELFF. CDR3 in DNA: TGTGCCAGCAGGACTACTAGCGGGGGGTATACCGGGGAGCTGTTTTTT.

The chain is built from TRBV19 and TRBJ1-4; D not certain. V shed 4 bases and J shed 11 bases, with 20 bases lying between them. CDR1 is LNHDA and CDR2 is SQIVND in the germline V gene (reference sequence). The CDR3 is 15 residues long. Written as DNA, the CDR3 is TGTGCCAGTAGTACCATAGATCTCCAAGGCGGGAAACTGTTTTTT. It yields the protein CASSTIDLQGGKLFF.

CDR3 DNA sequence: TGTGCCAGCAGCCAAGCTAATAGCGGGGGTTCGGCCTTCGAGCAGTACTTC. Residues: CASSQANSGGSAFEQYF. The chain combines TRBV3-1 (or the pseudogene TRBV3-2) with TRBJ2-7; 9 bases match TRBD2. Looked up from germline, CDR1 is LGHDT and CDR2 is YNNKEL (reference sequence). The J segment lost 6 bases and the V segment lost 1 base, leaving 13 bases of the junction unmatched. There are 17 residues in the CDR3.

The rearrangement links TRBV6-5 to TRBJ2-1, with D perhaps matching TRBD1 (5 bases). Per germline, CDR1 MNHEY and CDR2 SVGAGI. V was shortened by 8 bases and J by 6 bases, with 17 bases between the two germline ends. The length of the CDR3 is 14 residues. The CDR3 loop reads CASVDSRSPNEQFF. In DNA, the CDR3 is TGTGCCAGCGTAGACAGTAGATCTCCCAATGAGCAGTTCTTC.

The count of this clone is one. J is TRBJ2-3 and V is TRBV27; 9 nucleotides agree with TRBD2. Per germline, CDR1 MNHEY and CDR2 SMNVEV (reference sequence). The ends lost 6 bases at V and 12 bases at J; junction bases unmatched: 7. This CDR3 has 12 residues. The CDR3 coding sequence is TGTGCCAGCAGGATACCGGGACTAGCACAGTATTTT. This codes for CASRIPGLAQYF.

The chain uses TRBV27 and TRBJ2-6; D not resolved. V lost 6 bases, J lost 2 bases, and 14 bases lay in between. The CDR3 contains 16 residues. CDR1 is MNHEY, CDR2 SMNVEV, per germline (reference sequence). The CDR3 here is CASSPMGSAGANVLTF. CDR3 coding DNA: TGTGCCAGCAGCCCGATGGGCTCTGCTGGGGCCAACGTCCTGACTTTC.

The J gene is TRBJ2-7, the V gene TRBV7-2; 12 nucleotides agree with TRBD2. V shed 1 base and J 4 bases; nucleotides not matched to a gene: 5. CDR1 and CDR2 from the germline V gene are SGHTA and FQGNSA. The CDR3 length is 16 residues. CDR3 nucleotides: TGTGCCAGCAGCTTAGAGGGGACTAGCGGGTCATACGAGCAGTACTTC. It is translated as CASSLEGTSGSYEQYF.

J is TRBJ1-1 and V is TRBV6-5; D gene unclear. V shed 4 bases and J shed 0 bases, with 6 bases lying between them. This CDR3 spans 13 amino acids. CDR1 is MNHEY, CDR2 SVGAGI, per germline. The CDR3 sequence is CASSSGMNTEAFF. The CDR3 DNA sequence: TGTGCCAGCAGTTCGGGTATGAACACTGAAGCTTTCTTT.

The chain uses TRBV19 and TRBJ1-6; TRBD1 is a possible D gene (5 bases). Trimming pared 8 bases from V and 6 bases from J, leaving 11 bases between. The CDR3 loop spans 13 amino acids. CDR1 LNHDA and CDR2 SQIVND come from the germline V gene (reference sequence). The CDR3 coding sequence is TGTGCCAGTGGCAGGGCCAGTAATTCACCCCTCCACTTT. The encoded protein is CASGRASNSPLHF.

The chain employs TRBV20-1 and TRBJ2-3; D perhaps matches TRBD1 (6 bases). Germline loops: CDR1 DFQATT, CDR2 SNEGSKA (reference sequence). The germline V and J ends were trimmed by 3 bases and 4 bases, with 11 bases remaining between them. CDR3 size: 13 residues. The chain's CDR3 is CSASLDRADTQYF. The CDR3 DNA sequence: TGCAGTGCTAGTTTGGACAGAGCAGATACGCAGTATTTT.

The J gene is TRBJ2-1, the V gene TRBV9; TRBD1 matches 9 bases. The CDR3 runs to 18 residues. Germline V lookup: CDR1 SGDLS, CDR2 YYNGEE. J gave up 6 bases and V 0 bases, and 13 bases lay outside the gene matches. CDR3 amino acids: CASSVDKGTGKFRNEQFF. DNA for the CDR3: TGTGCCAGCAGCGTAGATAAGGGGACAGGGAAATTTCGCAATGAGCAGTTCTTC.